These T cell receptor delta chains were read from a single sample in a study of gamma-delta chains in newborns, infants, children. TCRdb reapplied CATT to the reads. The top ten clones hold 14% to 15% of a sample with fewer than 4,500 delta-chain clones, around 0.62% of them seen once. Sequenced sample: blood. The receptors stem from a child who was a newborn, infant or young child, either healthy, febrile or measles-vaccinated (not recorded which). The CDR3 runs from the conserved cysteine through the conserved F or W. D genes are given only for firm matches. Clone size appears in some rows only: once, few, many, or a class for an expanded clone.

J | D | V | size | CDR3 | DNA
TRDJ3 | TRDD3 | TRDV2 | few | CACDTGGYGSRDTRQMFF | TGTGCCTGCGACACTGGGGGATACGGGTCCCGGGACACCCGACAGATGTTTTTC
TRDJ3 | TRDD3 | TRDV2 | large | CACDNTGGYSWDTRQMFF | TGTGCCTGTGACAATACTGGGGGATACTCCTGGGACACCCGACAGATGTTTTTC
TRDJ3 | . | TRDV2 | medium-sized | CACDTILARDTRQMFF | TGTGCCTGTGACACTATACTGGCCCGGGACACCCGACAGATGTTTTTC
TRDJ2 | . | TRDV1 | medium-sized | CALGELVVEPSYGYWGLRTAQLFF | TGTGCTCTTGGGGAACTAGTAGTGGAGCCTTCCTACGGGTACTGGGGGCTCCGGACAGCACAACTCTTCTTT
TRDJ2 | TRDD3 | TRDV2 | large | CACDVLGEALTAQLFF | TGTGCCTGTGACGTACTGGGGGAAGCTTTGACAGCACAACTCTTCTTT
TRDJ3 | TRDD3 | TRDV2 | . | CACDTEGDSTWDTRQMFF | TGTGCCTGTGACACCGAGGGGGATTCTACCTGGGACACCCGACAGATGTTTTTC
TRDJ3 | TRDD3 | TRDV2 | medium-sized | CACDTVDWGIPWDTRQMFF | TGTGCCTGTGACACCGTGGACTGGGGGATACCCTGGGACACCCGACAGATGTTTTTC
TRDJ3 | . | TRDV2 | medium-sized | CACDTVWDTWDTRQMFF | TGTGCCTGTGACACCGTGTGGGATACCTGGGACACCCGACAGATGTTTTTC
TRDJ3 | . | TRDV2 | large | CACDTVLSSWDTRQMFF | TGTGCCTGTGACACCGTACTGAGCTCCTGGGACACCCGACAGATGTTTTTC
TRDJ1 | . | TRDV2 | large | CACDTVGYTDKLIF | TGTGCCTGTGACACCGTGGGATACACCGATAAACTCATCTTT
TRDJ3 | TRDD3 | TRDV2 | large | CACDTGGFSSWDTRQMFF | TGTGCCTGTGACACTGGGGGATTCAGCTCCTGGGACACCCGACAGATGTTTTTC
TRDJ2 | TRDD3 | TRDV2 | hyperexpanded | CACDTWGMTAQLFF | TGTGCCTGTGACACCTGGGGGATGACAGCACAACTCTTCTTT
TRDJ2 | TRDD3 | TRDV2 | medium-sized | CACDTGDPAQLFF | TGTGCCTGTGACACGGGGGATCCAGCACAACTCTTCTTT
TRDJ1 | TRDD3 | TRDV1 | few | CALGELTGEYCDDKLIF | TGCGCTCTTGGGGAACTAACTGGGGAGTACTGTGACGATAAACTCATCTTT
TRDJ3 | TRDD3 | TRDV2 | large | CACDTAGGIAWDTRQMFF | TGTGCCTGTGACACCGCTGGGGGAATCGCCTGGGACACCCGACAGATGTTTTTC
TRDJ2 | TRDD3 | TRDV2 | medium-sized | CACDTVWGIRPLAAQLFF | TGTGCCTGTGACACCGTATGGGGGATACGCCCTTTAGCGGCACAACTCTTCTTT
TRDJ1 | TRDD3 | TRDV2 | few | CACDILLGDTDKPIF | TGTGCCTGTGACATTCTACTGGGGGACACCGATAAACCCATCTTT
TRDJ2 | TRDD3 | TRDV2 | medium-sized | CACDTVVSSTGGLALTAQLFF | TGTGCCTGTGACACCGTTGTTTCCAGTACTGGGGGCCTAGCTTTGACAGCACAACTCTTCTTT
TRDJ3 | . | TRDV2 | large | CACDAVPPSWDTRQMFF | TGTGCCTGTGACGCTGTACCCCCCTCCTGGGACACCCGACAGATGTTTTTC